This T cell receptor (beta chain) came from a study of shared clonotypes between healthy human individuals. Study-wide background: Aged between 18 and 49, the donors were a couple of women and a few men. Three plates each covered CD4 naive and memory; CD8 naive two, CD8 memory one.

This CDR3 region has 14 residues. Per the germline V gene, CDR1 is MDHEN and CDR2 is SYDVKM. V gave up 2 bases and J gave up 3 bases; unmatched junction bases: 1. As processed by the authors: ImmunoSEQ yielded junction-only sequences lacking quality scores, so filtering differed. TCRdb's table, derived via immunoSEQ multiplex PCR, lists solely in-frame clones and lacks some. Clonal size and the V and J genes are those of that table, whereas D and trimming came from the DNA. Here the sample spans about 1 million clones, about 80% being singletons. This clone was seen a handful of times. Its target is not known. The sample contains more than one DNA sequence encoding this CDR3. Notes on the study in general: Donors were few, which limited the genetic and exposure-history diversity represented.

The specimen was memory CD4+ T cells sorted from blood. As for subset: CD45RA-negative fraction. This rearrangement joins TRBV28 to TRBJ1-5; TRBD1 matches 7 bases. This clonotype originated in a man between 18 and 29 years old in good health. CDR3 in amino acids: CASSLQGVNQPQHF. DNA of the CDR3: TGTGCCAGCAGTTTACAGGGGGTCAATCAGCCCCAGCATTTT.